The rows below give T cell receptor beta chains drawn from one sample of a study of blood T cell repertoires in COVID-19. Generated by immunoSEQ multiplex PCR, the TCRdb table keeps only in-frame clones and is missing some. The sample consists of approximately 140,000 clones, just under 90% of them appearing once. The sequencing input was peripheral blood. Source of these receptors: a woman between 35 and 50 years old with acute or convalescent COVID-19. Both conserved end residues are part of each CDR3. Each record gives: clone size, V gene, J gene, D gene, CDR3 protein, CDR3 DNA. A D gene is named only where the DNA matches it firmly. Size is stated for part of the rows, as once, few or many counts, or as a class when the clone is expanded.

clone_size: NA; v_call: TRBV15; j_call: TRBJ1-4; d_call: NA; cdr3_aa: CATSTDRNSNEKLFF; cdr3_nt: TGTGCCACCAGCACCGACAGGAATTCTAATGAAAAACTGTTTTTT
clone_size: NA; v_call: TRBV5-1; j_call: TRBJ1-6; d_call: NA; cdr3_aa: CASSLEPPRGAMLEPLHF; cdr3_nt: TGCGCCAGCAGCTTGGAACCCCCTCGGGGGGCGATGTTAGAACCCCTCCACTTT
clone_size: once; v_call: TRBV27; j_call: TRBJ1-1; d_call: NA; cdr3_aa: CASSFGGNTEAFF; cdr3_nt: TGTGCCAGCAGTTTCGGGGGTAACACTGAAGCTTTCTTT
clone_size: NA; v_call: TRBV19; j_call: TRBJ2-1; d_call: TRBD2; cdr3_aa: CASSTVAGGEQFF; cdr3_nt: TGTGCCAGTAGTACCGTAGCGGGCGGTGAGCAGTTCTTC
clone_size: NA; v_call: TRBV28; j_call: TRBJ1-2; d_call: TRBD1; cdr3_aa: CASSLGQADGYTF; cdr3_nt: TGTGCCAGCAGTTTGGGACAGGCGGACGGCTACACCTTC
clone_size: NA; v_call: TRBV7-2; j_call: TRBJ2-5; d_call: TRBD2; cdr3_aa: CASNLPIAGGFETQYF; cdr3_nt: TGTGCCAGCAACCTCCCCATAGCGGGGGGGTTCGAGACCCAGTACTTC
clone_size: NA; v_call: TRBV10-3; j_call: TRBJ1-1; d_call: NA; cdr3_aa: CAIRDRDTEAFF; cdr3_nt: TGTGCCATCAGAGACCGGGACACTGAAGCTTTCTTT
clone_size: NA; v_call: TRBV5-4; j_call: TRBJ1-4; d_call: NA; cdr3_aa: CASSPQGREKLFF; cdr3_nt: TGTGCCAGCAGCCCGCAGGGGCGCGAAAAACTGTTTTTT
clone_size: NA; v_call: TRBV6-2/TRBV6-3; j_call: TRBJ1-1; d_call: NA; cdr3_aa: CASSYLAGSMNTEAFF; cdr3_nt: TGTGCCAGCAGTTACCTGGCAGGGTCCATGAACACTGAAGCTTTCTTT
clone_size: NA; v_call: TRBV6-6; j_call: TRBJ2-5; d_call: TRBD2; cdr3_aa: CASSRGTSGVRETQYF; cdr3_nt: TGTGCCAGCAGTCGGGGGACTAGCGGGGTAAGGGAGACCCAGTACTTC
clone_size: NA; v_call: TRBV18; j_call: TRBJ1-2; d_call: NA; cdr3_aa: CASREDKAYGYTF; cdr3_nt: TGTGCCAGCCGAGAGGACAAGGCCTATGGCTACACCTTC
clone_size: NA; v_call: TRBV5-4; j_call: TRBJ2-1; d_call: NA; cdr3_aa: CASSLTGESYNEQFF; cdr3_nt: TGTGCCAGCAGCTTAACGGGGGAATCCTACAATGAGCAGTTCTTC
clone_size: once; v_call: TRBV9; j_call: TRBJ2-3; d_call: TRBD2; cdr3_aa: CASREGTDPLIAGGPADTQYF; cdr3_nt: TGTGCCAGCAGGGAGGGGACAGACCCCTTGATAGCGGGGGGGCCTGCAGATACGCAGTATTTT
clone_size: NA; v_call: TRBV5-4; j_call: TRBJ2-5; d_call: NA; cdr3_aa: CASSTDSLQETQYF; cdr3_nt: TGTGCCAGCAGCACCGACAGCCTTCAAGAGACCCAGTACTTC
clone_size: NA; v_call: TRBV5-6; j_call: TRBJ2-2; d_call: TRBD1; cdr3_aa: CASSLWTGLTGELFF; cdr3_nt: TGTGCCAGCAGCCTCTGGACAGGACTCACCGGGGAGCTGTTTTTT
clone_size: NA; v_call: TRBV19; j_call: TRBJ2-2; d_call: TRBD1; cdr3_aa: CASSRVDRVRTGELFF; cdr3_nt: TGTGCCAGTAGTCGTGTTGACAGGGTGAGGACCGGGGAGCTGTTTTTT
clone_size: NA; v_call: TRBV6-5; j_call: TRBJ2-7; d_call: NA; cdr3_aa: CASSYSGGDIPYEQYF; cdr3_nt: TGTGCCAGCAGTTACTCGGGTGGGGACATACCCTACGAGCAGTACTTC
clone_size: NA; v_call: TRBV12-3/TRBV12-4; j_call: TRBJ2-7; d_call: NA; cdr3_aa: CASSPGAAYEQYF; cdr3_nt: TGTGCCAGCAGTCCTGGAGCAGCCTACGAGCAGTACTTC
clone_size: NA; v_call: TRBV4-3; j_call: TRBJ1-2; d_call: TRBD1; cdr3_aa: CASSQVEGGGYGYTF; cdr3_nt: TGCGCCAGCAGCCAAGTGGAAGGAGGGGGCTACGGCTACACCTTC
clone_size: NA; v_call: TRBV20-1; j_call: TRBJ1-2; d_call: TRBD1; cdr3_aa: CSASSGQGAVGYTF; cdr3_nt: TGCAGTGCTAGTTCGGGACAGGGGGCCGTTGGCTACACCTTC
clone_size: NA; v_call: TRBV14; j_call: TRBJ2-2; d_call: NA; cdr3_aa: CASSPRTKNTGELFF; cdr3_nt: TGTGCCAGCAGCCCCAGGACTAAGAACACCGGGGAGCTGTTTTTT
clone_size: few; v_call: TRBV2; j_call: TRBJ2-2; d_call: TRBD1; cdr3_aa: CASRPLRGRAGELFF; cdr3_nt: TGTGCCAGCAGACCCCTCAGGGGGCGCGCCGGGGAGCTGTTTTTT
clone_size: NA; v_call: TRBV3-1/TRBV3-2; j_call: TRBJ2-7; d_call: NA; cdr3_aa: CASSQRTAGNGQYF; cdr3_nt: TGTGCCAGCAGCCAAAGGACAGCAGGCAACGGGCAGTACTTC
clone_size: NA; v_call: TRBV11-3; j_call: TRBJ1-5; d_call: NA; cdr3_aa: CASSLGVSFLINQPQHF; cdr3_nt: TGTGCCAGCAGCTTAGGCGTAAGTTTTCTCATCAATCAGCCCCAGCATTTT
clone_size: NA; v_call: TRBV7-9; j_call: TRBJ2-5; d_call: NA; cdr3_aa: CASSPFRGGDWETQYF; cdr3_nt: TGTGCCAGCAGCCCTTTTAGAGGGGGGGACTGGGAGACCCAGTACTTC
clone_size: NA; v_call: TRBV19; j_call: TRBJ1-1; d_call: NA; cdr3_aa: CASRLDSLMNTEAFF; cdr3_nt: TGTGCCAGTCGCCTGGACAGTCTGATGAACACTGAAGCTTTCTTT
clone_size: NA; v_call: TRBV14; j_call: TRBJ1-1; d_call: NA; cdr3_aa: CASSQDRYSEAFF; cdr3_nt: TGTGCCAGCAGCCAAGATCGGTACTCTGAAGCTTTCTTT
clone_size: NA; v_call: TRBV7-8; j_call: TRBJ2-1; d_call: TRBD2; cdr3_aa: CASSPRTSRSYNEQFF; cdr3_nt: TGTGCCAGCAGCCCAAGGACTAGCAGATCCTACAATGAGCAGTTCTTC
clone_size: once; v_call: TRBV3-1/TRBV3-2; j_call: TRBJ1-3; d_call: TRBD1; cdr3_aa: CASSQDPTGSGNTIYF; cdr3_nt: TGTGCCAGCAGCCAAGACCCGACAGGGTCCGGAAACACCATATATTTT
clone_size: NA; v_call: TRBV7-2; j_call: TRBJ1-2; d_call: NA; cdr3_aa: CASSFTREGYTF; cdr3_nt: TGTGCCAGCAGCTTTACTCGAGAAGGCTACACCTTC
clone_size: NA; v_call: TRBV18; j_call: TRBJ2-7; d_call: NA; cdr3_aa: CASSPSSYEQYF; cdr3_nt: TGTGCCAGCTCACCGAGCTCCTACGAGCAGTACTTC
clone_size: few; v_call: TRBV27; j_call: TRBJ2-2; d_call: TRBD1; cdr3_aa: CASSLLSGQGSGELFF; cdr3_nt: TGTGCCAGCAGTTTATTATCGGGACAGGGTTCCGGGGAGCTGTTTTTT
clone_size: NA; v_call: TRBV5-5; j_call: TRBJ2-7; d_call: NA; cdr3_aa: CASSPGSLNSYEQYF; cdr3_nt: TGTGCCAGCAGCCCCGGTAGCCTAAACTCCTACGAGCAGTACTTC
clone_size: NA; v_call: TRBV2; j_call: TRBJ1-1; d_call: NA; cdr3_aa: CASSPQHTEAFF; cdr3_nt: TGTGCCAGCAGTCCACAGCACACTGAAGCTTTCTTT
clone_size: NA; v_call: TRBV6-5; j_call: TRBJ1-6; d_call: NA; cdr3_aa: CASSLDRAGSPLHF; cdr3_nt: TGTGCCAGCAGTTTGGACAGAGCAGGGTCACCCCTCCACTTT
clone_size: NA; v_call: TRBV25-1; j_call: TRBJ1-2; d_call: TRBD1; cdr3_aa: CASRADGQGEGYTF; cdr3_nt: TGTGCCAGCAGAGCAGACGGACAGGGTGAGGGCTACACCTTC
clone_size: NA; v_call: TRBV11-2; j_call: TRBJ2-3; d_call: NA; cdr3_aa: CASSLARDTQYF; cdr3_nt: TGTGCCAGCAGCTTAGCCCGGGATACGCAGTATTTT
clone_size: NA; v_call: TRBV18; j_call: TRBJ2-6; d_call: NA; cdr3_aa: CASSPGGAWLANVLTF; cdr3_nt: TGTGCCAGCTCACCAGGAGGGGCTTGGTTGGCCAACGTCCTGACTTTC
clone_size: NA; v_call: TRBV10-3; j_call: TRBJ1-6; d_call: NA; cdr3_aa: CAISDSLLHF; cdr3_nt: TGTGCCATCAGTGACTCACTCCTCCACTTT
clone_size: NA; v_call: TRBV4-3; j_call: TRBJ2-1; d_call: NA; cdr3_aa: CASSQDYRPNNEQFF; cdr3_nt: TGCGCCAGCAGCCAAGATTACAGACCGAACAATGAGCAGTTCTTC
clone_size: NA; v_call: TRBV11-3; j_call: TRBJ2-5; d_call: TRBD2; cdr3_aa: CASSLVHRTSGRAQETQYF; cdr3_nt: TGTGCCAGCAGCTTAGTCCATCGGACTAGCGGGAGGGCCCAAGAAACCCAGTACTTC
clone_size: NA; v_call: TRBV19; j_call: TRBJ2-5; d_call: TRBD1; cdr3_aa: CARRDRHQETQYF; cdr3_nt: TGTGCCAGGAGGGACAGACATCAAGAGACCCAGTACTTC